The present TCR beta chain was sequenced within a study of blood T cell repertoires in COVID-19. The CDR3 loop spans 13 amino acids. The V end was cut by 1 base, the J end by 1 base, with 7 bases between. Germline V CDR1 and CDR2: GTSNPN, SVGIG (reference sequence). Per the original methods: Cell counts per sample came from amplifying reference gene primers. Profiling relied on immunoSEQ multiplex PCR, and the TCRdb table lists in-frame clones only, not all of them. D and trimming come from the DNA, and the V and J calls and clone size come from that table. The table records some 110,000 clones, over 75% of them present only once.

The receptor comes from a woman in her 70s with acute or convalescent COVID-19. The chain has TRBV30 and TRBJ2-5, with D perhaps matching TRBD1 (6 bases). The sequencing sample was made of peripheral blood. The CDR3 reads CAWSGTAQETQYF. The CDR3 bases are TGTGCCTGGAGTGGGACAGCCCAAGAGACCCAGTACTTC.